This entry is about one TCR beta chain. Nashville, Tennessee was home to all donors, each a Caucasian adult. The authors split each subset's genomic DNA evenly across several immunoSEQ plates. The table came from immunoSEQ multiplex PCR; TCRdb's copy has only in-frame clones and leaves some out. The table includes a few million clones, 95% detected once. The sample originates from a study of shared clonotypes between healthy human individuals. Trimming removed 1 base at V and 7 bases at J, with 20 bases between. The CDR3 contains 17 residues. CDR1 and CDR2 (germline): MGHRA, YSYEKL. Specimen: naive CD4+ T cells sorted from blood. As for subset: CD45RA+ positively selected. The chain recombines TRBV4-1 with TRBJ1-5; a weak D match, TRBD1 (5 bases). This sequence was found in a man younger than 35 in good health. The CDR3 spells CASSQGAGEGFKQPQHF. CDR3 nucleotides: TGCGCCAGCAGCCAAGGGGCGGGGGAAGGTTTCAAGCAGCCCCAGCATTTT.